This TCR beta chain was observed in a study of blood T cell repertoires in COVID-19. Across the whole study: Samples representing acute and convalescent COVID-19 were sourced from the United States, Italy and Spain.

Looked up from germline, CDR1 is SQVTM and CDR2 is ANQGSEA. The CDR3 spans 14 residues. V gave up 1 base and J gave up 6 bases, with 13 bases separating them. Clinical histories supplied by participants themselves formed the basis of cohort assignment. The repertoire was sequenced with immunoSEQ multiplex PCR; TCRdb's copy has only in-frame clones and lacks some. The sample lists 90,000 to 120,000 clones, 80% to 90% occurring once. The source is a woman aged 45-65 years who had recovered from COVID-19. The rearrangement links TRBV29-1 to TRBJ1-3; D call uncertain. Source material: PBMCs or T cells enriched from blood (not recorded which). The CDR3 DNA sequence: TGCAGCGTTGAAGTACGAGGGCGGGTAAACACCATATATTTT. It translates to CSVEVRGRVNTIYF.